This TCR beta chain derives from a study of blood T cell repertoires in COVID-19. The overall study: Both acute and convalescent COVID-19 samples were obtained from the United States, Italy and Spain. T cells, B-cell-depleted T cells, or PBMCs supplied cDNA or gDNA.

In the authors' workflow: Quantification of nucleated cells was approximated via reference gene primer amplification. The table came from immunoSEQ multiplex PCR; TCRdb's copy has only in-frame clones and leaves some out. The V and J calls and clone size were taken over from that table, and D and trimming were inferred from the DNA. Found here are some 200,000 clones, 70% to 90% of them singletons; the top ten hold 4.8%. This CDR3 spans 16 amino acids. V lost 4 bases and J 0 bases, leaving 11 bases between the germline ends. The germline V gene encodes CDR1 SGHDT and CDR2 YYEEEE. The chain employs TRBV5-6 and TRBJ2-6; the D gene is possibly TRBD1 (5 bases). This receptor was identified in a woman between 35 and 50 years old with acute or convalescent COVID-19. The sequenced sample consisted of peripheral blood. The CDR3 spells CASSPDSLSGANVLTF. CDR3 sequence (DNA): TGTGCCAGCAGCCCTGACAGTCTCTCTGGGGCCAACGTCCTGACTTTC.